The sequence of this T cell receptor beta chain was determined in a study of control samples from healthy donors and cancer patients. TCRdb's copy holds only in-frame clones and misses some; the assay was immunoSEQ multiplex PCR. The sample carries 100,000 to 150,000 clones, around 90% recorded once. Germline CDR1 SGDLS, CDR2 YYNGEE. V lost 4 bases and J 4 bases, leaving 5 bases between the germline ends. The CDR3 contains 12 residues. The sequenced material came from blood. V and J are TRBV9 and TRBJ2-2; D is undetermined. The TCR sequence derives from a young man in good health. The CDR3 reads CASSPPTGELFF. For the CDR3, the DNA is TGTGCCAGCAGCCCCCCCACCGGGGAGCTGTTTTTT.